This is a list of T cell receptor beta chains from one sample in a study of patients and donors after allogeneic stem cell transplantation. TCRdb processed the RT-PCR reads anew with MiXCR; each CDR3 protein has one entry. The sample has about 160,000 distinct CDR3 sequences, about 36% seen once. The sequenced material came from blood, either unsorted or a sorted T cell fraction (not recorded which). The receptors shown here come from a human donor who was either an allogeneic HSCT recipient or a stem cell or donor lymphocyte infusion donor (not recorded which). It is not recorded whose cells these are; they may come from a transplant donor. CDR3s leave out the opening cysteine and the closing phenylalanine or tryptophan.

ASSAPRTNTEAF TRBV12-3/TRBV12-4
SVGGQNYGYT TRBV29-1
ASRTGGTKEKLF TRBV28
ASSLSRGRNSPLH TRBV9
SARDRGIQPQH TRBV20-1
ASSYPQLRGNTEAF TRBV6-6
ASTGGPMNTEAF TRBV5-1
ASSLNVRTEAF TRBV12-3/TRBV12-4
ASSSRAATNEKLF TRBV7-3
ASSFQGTAGNTIY TRBV27
ASSQVPGETEAF TRBV3-1
ASSPHRPNTEAF TRBV28
AISAFLETQY TRBV10-3
ASSLALMSSYNEQF TRBV5-1
ASSNKNRTGYREKLF TRBV21-1
ASSLRDSDTQY TRBV7-2
ASSLFWGVVAGRDNEQF TRBV11-2
SARQKTKNIQY TRBV20-1
ASSLAPAANEKLF TRBV7-7
ASAQGGNQPQH TRBV7-9
ASSGSGKGILDGYT TRBV9
ASGSSGGANVLT TRBV5-1
ASSYPYKNTEAF TRBV6-2/TRBV6-3
ATSDRDRAYGYT TRBV24-1
ASSIPSGRTDTQY TRBV12-3/TRBV12-4
ASSLGLSQF TRBV7-2
ASSLGSSYEQY TRBV5-6
AITETANYGYT TRBV10-3
ASSQDRREQF TRBV4-3
ASSPNFGSNQPQH TRBV3-1
ATSRVPGSMNTEAF TRBV15
ASSSPAMETQY TRBV12-3/TRBV12-4
ASSQYQTGNTEAF TRBV7-2